The subject of this entry is one T cell receptor beta chain. This specimen belongs to a study of blood T cell repertoires in COVID-19. Overall study: Sites in the United States, Italy and Spain provided acute and convalescent COVID-19 samples. PBMCs, B-cell-depleted T cells, or T cells were the source of the cDNA or gDNA that made up the material.

Original processing notes: Nucleated cell counts were estimated from reference gene primer amplification. Sequencing was performed with immunoSEQ multiplex PCR; in TCRdb, only in-frame clones are kept and a portion is missing. The V and J calls and the clone size are those of that table, but D and trimming were determined from the DNA. The table records around 110,000 clones, approximately 81% of them present only once. The receptor comes from a human donor in a cohort sampled during active COVID-19. The sequenced sample was peripheral blood.

The CDR3 here is CASSQGGRLNTEAFF. The CDR3 DNA sequence: TGTGCCAGCAGCCAAGGGGGGCGGCTGAACACTGAAGCTTTCTTT. This chain connects TRBV3-1 (or the pseudogene TRBV3-2) to TRBJ1-1; D is perhaps TRBD1 (6 bases). The CDR3 loop spans 15 amino acids. From germline, CDR1 is LGHDT and CDR2 YNNKEL (reference sequence). V gave up 1 base and J gave up 0 bases, with 9 bases separating them.